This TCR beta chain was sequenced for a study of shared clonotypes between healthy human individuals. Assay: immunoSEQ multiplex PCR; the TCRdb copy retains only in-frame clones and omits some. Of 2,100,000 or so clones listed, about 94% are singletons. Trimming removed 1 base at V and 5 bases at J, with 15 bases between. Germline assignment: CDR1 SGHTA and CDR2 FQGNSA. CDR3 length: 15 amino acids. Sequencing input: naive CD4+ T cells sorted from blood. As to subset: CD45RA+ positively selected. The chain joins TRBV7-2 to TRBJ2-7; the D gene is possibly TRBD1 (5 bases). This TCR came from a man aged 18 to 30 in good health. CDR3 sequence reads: CASSLGQATAHEQYF. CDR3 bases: TGTGCCAGCAGCTTAGGACAAGCGACAGCCCACGAGCAGTACTTC.